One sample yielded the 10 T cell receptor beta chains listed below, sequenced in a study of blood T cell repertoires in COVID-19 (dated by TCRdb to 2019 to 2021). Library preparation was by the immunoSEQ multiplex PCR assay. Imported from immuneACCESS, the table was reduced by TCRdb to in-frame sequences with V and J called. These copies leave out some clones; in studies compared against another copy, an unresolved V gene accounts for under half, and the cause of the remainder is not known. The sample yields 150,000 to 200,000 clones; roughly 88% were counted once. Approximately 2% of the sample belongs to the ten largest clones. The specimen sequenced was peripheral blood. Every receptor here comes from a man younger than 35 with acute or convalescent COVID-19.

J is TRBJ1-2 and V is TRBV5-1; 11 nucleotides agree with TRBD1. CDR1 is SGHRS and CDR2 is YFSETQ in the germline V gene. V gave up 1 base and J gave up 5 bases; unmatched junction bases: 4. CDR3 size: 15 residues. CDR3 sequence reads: CASSLRTGGFYGYTF. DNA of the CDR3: TGCGCCAGCAGCTTGCGGACAGGGGGCTTTTATGGCTACACCTTC.

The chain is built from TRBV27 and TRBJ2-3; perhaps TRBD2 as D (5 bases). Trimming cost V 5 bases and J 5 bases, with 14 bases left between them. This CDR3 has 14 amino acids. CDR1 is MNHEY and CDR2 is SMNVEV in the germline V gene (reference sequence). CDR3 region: CASSRGYTGDTQYF. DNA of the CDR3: TGTGCCAGCAGTCGAGGGTACACGGGAGATACGCAGTATTTT.

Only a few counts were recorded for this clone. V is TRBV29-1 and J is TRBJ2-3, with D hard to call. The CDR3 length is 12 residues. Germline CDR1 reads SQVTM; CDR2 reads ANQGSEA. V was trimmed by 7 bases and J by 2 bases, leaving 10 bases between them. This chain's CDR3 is CSAERDTDTQYF. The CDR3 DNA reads TGCAGCGCTGAGAGAGACACAGATACGCAGTATTTT.

This CDR3 is CASSSQGMGEKLFF. CDR3 sequence (DNA): TGCGCCAGCAGTTCACAGGGAATGGGGGAAAAACTGTTTTTT. The rearrangement uses TRBV4-1 and TRBJ1-4, with TRBD1 as a possible D gene (6 bases). This CDR3 is 14 amino acids long. The germline CDR1 and CDR2 sequences are MGHRA and YSYEKL. Trimming took 6 bases from V and 8 from J, leaving 16 bases between them.

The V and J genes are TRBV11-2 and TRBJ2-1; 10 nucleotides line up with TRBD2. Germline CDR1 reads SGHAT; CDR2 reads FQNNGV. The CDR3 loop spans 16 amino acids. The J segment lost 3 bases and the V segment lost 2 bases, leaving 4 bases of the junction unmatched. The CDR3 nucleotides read TGTGCCAGCAGCTTATTGCCTAGCGGGGGCTACAATGAGCAGTTCTTC. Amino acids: CASSLLPSGGYNEQFF.

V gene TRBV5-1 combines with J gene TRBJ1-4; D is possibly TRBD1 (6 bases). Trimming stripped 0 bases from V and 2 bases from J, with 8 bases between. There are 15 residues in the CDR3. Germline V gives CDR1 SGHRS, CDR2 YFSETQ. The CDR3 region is CASSLVGATNEKLFF. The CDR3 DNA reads TGCGCCAGCAGCTTGGTGGGGGCCACTAATGAAAAACTGTTTTTT. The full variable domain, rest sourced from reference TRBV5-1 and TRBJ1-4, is KAGVTQTPRYLIKTRGQQVTLSCSPISGHRSVSWYQQTPGQGLQFLFEYFSETQRNKGNFPGRFSGRQFSNSRSEMNVSTLELGDSALYLCASSLVGATNEKLFFGSGTQLSVL.

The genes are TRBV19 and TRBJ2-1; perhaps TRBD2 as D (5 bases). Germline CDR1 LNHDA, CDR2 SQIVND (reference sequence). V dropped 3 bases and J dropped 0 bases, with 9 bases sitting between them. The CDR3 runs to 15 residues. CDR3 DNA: TGTGCCAGTAGTATGTATGGAGGCTCCTACAATGAGCAGTTCTTC. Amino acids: CASSMYGGSYNEQFF.

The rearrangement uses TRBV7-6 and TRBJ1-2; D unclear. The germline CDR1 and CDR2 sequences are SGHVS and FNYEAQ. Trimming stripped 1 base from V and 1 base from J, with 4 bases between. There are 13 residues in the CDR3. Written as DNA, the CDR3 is TGTGCCAGCAGCTTAGACGGTAACTATGGCTACACCTTC. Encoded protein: CASSLDGNYGYTF.

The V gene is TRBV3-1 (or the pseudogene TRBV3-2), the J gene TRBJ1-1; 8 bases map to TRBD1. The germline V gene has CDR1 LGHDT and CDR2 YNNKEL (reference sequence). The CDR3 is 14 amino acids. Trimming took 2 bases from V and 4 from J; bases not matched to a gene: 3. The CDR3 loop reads CASSQPTGATEAFF. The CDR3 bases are TGTGCCAGCAGCCAACCGACAGGGGCCACTGAAGCTTTCTTT.

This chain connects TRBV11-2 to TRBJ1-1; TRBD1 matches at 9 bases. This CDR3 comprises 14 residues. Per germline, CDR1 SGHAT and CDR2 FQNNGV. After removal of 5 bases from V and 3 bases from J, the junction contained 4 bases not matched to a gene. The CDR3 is CASSPRTGDTEAFF. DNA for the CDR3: TGTGCCAGCAGCCCCAGGACAGGGGACACTGAAGCTTTCTTT.